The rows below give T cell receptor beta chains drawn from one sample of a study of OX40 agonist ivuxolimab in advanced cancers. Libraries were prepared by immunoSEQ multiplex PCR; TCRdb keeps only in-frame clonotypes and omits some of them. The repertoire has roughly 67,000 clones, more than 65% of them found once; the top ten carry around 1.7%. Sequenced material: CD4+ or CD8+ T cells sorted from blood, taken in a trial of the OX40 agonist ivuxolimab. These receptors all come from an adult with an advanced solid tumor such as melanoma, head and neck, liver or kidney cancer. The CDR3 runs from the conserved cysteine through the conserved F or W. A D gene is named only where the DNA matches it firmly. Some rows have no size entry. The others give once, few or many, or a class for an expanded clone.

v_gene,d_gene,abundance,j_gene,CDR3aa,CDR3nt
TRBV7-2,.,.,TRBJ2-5,CASRLQETQYF,TGTGCCAGCAGACTCCAAGAGACCCAGTACTTC
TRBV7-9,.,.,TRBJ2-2,CASSLRHGEELFF,TGTGCCAGCAGCCTAAGACACGGAGAGGAGCTGTTTTTT
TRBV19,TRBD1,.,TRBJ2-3,CASSRTGHTDTQYF,TGTGCCAGTAGTAGGACAGGTCACACAGATACGCAGTATTTT
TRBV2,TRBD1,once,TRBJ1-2,CAGGQALNPLYGYTF,TGTGCCGGGGGACAGGCTCTTAACCCCCTCTATGGCTACACCTTC
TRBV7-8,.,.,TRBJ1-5,CASAPDGRYNQPQHF,TGTGCCAGCGCGCCCGACGGACGGTACAATCAGCCCCAGCATTTT
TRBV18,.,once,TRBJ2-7,CASSPNPRGYAEQYF,TGTGCCAGCTCACCTAATCCACGGGGGTACGCCGAGCAGTACTTC
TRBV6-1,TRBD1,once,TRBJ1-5,CASTGQGYSNQPQHF,TGTGCCAGCACAGGACAGGGGTACAGCAATCAGCCCCAGCATTTT
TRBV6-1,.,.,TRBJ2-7,CASRPQRASYEQYF,TGTGCCAGCAGGCCTCAGAGGGCGTCCTACGAGCAGTACTTC
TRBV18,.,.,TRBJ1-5,CASSPGVSGQPQHF,TGTGCCAGCTCACCCGGGGTCAGCGGCCAGCCCCAGCATTTT
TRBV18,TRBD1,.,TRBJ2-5,CASSPDRGQETQYF,TGTGCCAGCTCACCAGACAGGGGTCAAGAGACCCAGTACTTC
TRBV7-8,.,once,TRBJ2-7,CASSRTSIYEQYF,TGTGCCAGCAGCCGGACAAGCATCTACGAGCAGTACTTC
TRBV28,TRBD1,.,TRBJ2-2,CASSLRRGLAGELFF,TGTGCCAGCAGTTTACGCAGGGGGCTGGCCGGGGAGCTGTTTTTT
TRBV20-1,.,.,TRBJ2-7,CSALLYEQYF,TGCAGTGCTTTACTCTACGAGCAGTACTTC
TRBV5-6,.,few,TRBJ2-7,CASSLGALYEQYF,TGTGCCAGCAGCTTGGGAGCCTTATACGAGCAGTACTTC
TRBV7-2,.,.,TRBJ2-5,CASSPQETQYF,TGTGCCAGCAGCCCCCAGGAAACCCAGTACTTC
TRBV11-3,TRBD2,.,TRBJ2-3,CASSSTGLAGGLDTQYF,TGTGCCAGCAGCTCAACCGGACTAGCGGGAGGGCTGGATACGCAGTATTTT
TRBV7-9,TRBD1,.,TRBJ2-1,CASSLAWDRENNEQFF,TGTGCCAGCAGCTTAGCCTGGGACAGGGAGAACAATGAGCAGTTCTTC
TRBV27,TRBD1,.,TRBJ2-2,CASSLSPGGNTGELFF,TGTGCCAGCAGTTTATCTCCAGGGGGCAACACCGGGGAGCTGTTTTTT
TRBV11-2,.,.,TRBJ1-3,CASSLDLYSGNTIYF,TGTGCCAGCAGCTTAGATCTTTACTCTGGAAACACCATATATTTT
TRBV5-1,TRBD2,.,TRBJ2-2,CASSLVTSGNTGELFF,TGCGCCAGCAGCTTGGTGACTAGCGGGAACACCGGGGAGCTGTTTTTT
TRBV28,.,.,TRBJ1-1,CASSESLRTTEAFF,TGTGCCAGCAGCGAGTCCCTTCGGACCACTGAAGCTTTCTTT
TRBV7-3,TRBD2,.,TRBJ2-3,CASSLNSRLAGGTDTQYF,TGTGCCAGCAGCCTAAATTCGCGACTAGCGGGAGGAACAGATACGCAGTATTTT